This TCR beta chain stems from a study of T-cell reconstitution after alpha-beta-depleted transplantation in children. Overall study findings and caveats: Surviving thymic progenitors and recipient T cells were the source of high TCRbeta diversity at day 60 in some patients.

A note on this clonotype: Its cognate antigen is unknown.

The CDR3 is 17 amino acids. The germline V gene encodes CDR1 SNHLY and CDR2 FYNNEI. The V and J ends lost 5 bases and 5 bases, in that order; junction bases with no gene match: 9. Library preparation (for TCRbeta) was performed with unique molecular identifiers. One entry per CDR3 protein results from TCRdb running MiXCR on the PCR reads. The profile shows around 200,000 distinct CDR3 sequences, roughly a sixth of them singletons. This clonotype was obtained from a male patient between 2 and 10 years old who had a stem cell transplant for acute lymphoblastic leukemia, so the T cells may come from the graft donor. V and J are TRBV2 and TRBJ2-3; 14 bases line up with TRBD2. The sample consisted of PBMCs, mostly from graft donor cells, taken 360 days after TCRalphabeta/CD19-depleted stem cell transplant. The CDR3 is CASSLDGTSGGKDTQYF. The CDR3 DNA reads TGTGCCAGCAGTCTCGATGGGACTAGCGGGGGTAAAGATACGCAGTATTTT.